The TCR beta chain under discussion was sequenced for a study of monozygotic twins with cystic fibrosis. Between the trimmed V and J ends, which lost 4 bases and 0 bases, there was a span of 11 bases. Germline V lookup: CDR1 SNHLY, CDR2 FYNNEI. This CDR3 is 15 amino acids long. Measured with immunoSEQ multiplex PCR; TCRdb has only the in-frame clones, and not every one. The sample lists tens of thousands of clones, about 93% occurring once. The V gene is TRBV2, the J gene TRBJ2-3; a possible D gene is TRBD1 (6 bases). The TCR originated in a boy younger than 10 with cystic fibrosis. The sequencing input was blood. The CDR3 nucleotides are TGTGCCAGCAGTGTGCGTCAGGGGAGCACAGATACGCAGTATTTT. As protein: CASSVRQGSTDTQYF. The full variable domain, rest sourced from reference TRBV2 and TRBJ2-3, is EPEVTQTPSHQVTQMGQEVILRCVPISNHLYFYWYRQILGQKVEFLVSFYNNEISEKSEIFDDQFSVERPDGSNFTLKIRSTKLEDSAMYFCASSVRQGSTDTQYFGPGTRLTVL.